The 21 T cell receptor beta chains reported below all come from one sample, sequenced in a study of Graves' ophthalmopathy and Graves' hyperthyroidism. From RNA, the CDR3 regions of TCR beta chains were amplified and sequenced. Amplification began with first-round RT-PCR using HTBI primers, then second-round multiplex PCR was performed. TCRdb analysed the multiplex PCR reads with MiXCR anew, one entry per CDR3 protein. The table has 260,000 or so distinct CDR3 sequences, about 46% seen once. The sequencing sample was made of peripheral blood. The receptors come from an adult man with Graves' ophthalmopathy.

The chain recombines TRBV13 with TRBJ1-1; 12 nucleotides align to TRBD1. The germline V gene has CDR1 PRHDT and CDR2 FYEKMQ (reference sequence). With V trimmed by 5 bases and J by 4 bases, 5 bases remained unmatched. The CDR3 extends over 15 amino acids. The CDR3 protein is CASSQTGQGATEAFF. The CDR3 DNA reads TGTGCCAGCAGCCAGACGGGACAGGGGGCCACTGAAGCTTTCTTT.

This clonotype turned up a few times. The CDR3 protein is CASSLDPTGYYGYTF. Here the CDR3 DNA reads TGTGCCAGCAGCTTGGATCCGACAGGTTACTATGGCTACACCTTC. The chain links TRBV5-5 to TRBJ1-2; D might be TRBD1 (6 bases). The CDR3 is 15 amino acids. Trimming took 0 bases from V and 3 from J, leaving 12 bases between them. Germline loops: CDR1 SGHKS, CDR2 YYEKEE (reference sequence).

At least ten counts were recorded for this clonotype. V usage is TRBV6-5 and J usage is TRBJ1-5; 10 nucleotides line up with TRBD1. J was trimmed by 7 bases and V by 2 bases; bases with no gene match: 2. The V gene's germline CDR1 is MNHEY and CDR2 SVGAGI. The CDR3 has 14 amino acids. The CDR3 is CASSYGTGDQPQHF. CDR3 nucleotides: TGTGCCAGCAGTTACGGGACAGGGGACCAGCCCCAGCATTTT.

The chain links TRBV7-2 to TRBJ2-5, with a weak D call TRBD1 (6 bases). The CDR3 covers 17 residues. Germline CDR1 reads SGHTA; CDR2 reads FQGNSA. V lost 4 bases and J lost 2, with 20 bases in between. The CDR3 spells CASSSIRRPDSQETQYF. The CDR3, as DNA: TGTGCCAGCAGCTCTATCCGAAGACCGGACAGTCAAGAGACCCAGTACTTC.

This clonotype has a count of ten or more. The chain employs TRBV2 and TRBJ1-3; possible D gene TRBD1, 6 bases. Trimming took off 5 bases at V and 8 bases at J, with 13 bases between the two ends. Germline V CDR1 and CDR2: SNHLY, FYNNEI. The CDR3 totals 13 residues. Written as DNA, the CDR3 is TGTGCCAGCAGTCAGGACAGTTTGGACACCATATATTTT. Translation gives CASSQDSLDTIYF.

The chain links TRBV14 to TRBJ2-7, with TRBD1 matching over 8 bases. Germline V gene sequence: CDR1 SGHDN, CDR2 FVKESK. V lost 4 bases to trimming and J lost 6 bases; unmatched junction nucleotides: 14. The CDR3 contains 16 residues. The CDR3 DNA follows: TGTGCCAGCAGCCGATCAACGGGGACAGGAAGTGTCGAGCAGTACTTC. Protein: CASSRSTGTGSVEQYF.

This CDR3 is CSASKGEQETQYF. The CDR3 region has the DNA TGCAGTGCTAGTAAGGGAGAGCAAGAGACCCAGTACTTC. V is TRBV20-1 and J is TRBJ2-5; perhaps TRBD2 as D (5 bases). Germline-derived CDR1 and CDR2 are DFQATT and SNEGSKA (reference sequence). V gave up 3 bases and J gave up 2 bases, with 10 bases separating them. This CDR3 region has 13 residues.

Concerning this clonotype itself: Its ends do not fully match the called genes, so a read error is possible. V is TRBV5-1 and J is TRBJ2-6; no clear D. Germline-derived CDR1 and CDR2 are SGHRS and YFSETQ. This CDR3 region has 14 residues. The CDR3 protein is CASRPISGANVLTF. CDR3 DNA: TGTGCCAGCAGACCCATTTCTGGGGCCAACGTCCTGACTTTC. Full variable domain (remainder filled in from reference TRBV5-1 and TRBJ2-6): KAGVTQTPRYLIKTRGQQVTLSCSPISGHRSVSWYQQTPGQGLQFLFEYFSETQRNKGNFPGRFSGRQFSNSRSEMNVSTLELGDSALYLCASRPISGANVLTFGAGSRLTVL.

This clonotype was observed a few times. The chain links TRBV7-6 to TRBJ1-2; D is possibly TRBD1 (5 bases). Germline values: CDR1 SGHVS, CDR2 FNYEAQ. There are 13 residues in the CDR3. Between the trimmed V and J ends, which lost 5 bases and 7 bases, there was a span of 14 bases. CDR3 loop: CASSPQGGPGYTF. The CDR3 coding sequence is TGTGCCAGCAGCCCGCAGGGAGGTCCTGGCTACACCTTC.

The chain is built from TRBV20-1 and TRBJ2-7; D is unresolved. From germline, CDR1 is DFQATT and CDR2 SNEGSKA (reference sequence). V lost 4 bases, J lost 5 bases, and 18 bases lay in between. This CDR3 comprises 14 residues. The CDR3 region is CSANVGSTQDEQYF. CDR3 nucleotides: TGCAGTGCTAACGTGGGCTCGACGCAGGACGAGCAGTACTTC.

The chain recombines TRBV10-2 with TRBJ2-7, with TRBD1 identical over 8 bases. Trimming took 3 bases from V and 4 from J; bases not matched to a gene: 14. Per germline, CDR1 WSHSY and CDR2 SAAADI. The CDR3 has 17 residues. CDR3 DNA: TGCGCCAGCAGTGAAGGCAGGGGGCGCGGCTTTCCGTACGAGCAGTACTTC. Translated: CASSEGRGRGFPYEQYF.

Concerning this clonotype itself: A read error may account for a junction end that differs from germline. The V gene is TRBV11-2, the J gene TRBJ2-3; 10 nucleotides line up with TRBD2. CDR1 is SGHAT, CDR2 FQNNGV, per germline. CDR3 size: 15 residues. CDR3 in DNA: TGTGCCAGCAGGTTAGCGGGGGGCCCTTCAGATACGCAGTATTTT. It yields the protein CASRLAGGPSDTQYF.

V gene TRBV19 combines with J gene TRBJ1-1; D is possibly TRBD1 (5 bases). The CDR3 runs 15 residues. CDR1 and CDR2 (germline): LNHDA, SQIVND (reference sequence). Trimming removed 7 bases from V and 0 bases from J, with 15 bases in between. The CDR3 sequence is CASTVSSGMNTEAFF. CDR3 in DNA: TGTGCCAGTACGGTATCATCAGGGATGAACACTGAAGCTTTCTTT.

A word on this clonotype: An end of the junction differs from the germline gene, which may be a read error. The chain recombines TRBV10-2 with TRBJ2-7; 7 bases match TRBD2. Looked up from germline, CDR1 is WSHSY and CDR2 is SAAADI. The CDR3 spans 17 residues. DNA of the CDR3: TGTGCCAGCAGTTTACCGGGAGGATTAGCCGCTACCTACGAGCAGTACTTC. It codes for CASSLPGGLAATYEQYF.

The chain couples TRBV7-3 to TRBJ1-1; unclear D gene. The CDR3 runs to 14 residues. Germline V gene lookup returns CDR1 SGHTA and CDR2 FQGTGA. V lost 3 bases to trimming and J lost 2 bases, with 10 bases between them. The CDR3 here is CASSLVQINTEAFF. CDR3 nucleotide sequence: TGTGCCAGCAGCTTGGTCCAAATAAACACTGAAGCTTTCTTT.

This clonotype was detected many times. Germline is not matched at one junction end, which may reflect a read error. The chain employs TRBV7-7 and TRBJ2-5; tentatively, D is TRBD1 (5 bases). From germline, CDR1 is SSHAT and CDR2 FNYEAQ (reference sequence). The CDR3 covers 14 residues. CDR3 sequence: CASSLGQGPETQYF. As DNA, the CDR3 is TGTGCTAGCAGCTTGGGTCAGGGCCCAGAGACCCAGTACTTC.

CDR3 protein: CSALGQGRNYGYTF. CDR3 DNA: TGCAGTGCTCTTGGACAGGGTCGAAACTATGGCTACACCTTC. The rearrangement uses TRBV20-1 and TRBJ1-2, with 8 bases identical to TRBD1. V dropped 5 bases and J dropped 2; count of bases not matched to a gene: 7. This CDR3 comprises 14 residues. Germline V gene data show CDR1 as DFQATT and CDR2 as SNEGSKA (reference sequence).

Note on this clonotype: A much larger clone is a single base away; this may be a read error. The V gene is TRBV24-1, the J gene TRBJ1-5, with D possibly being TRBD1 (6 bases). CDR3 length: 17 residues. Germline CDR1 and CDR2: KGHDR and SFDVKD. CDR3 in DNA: TGTGCCACCAGTGACCCTAGGGGGGGCGATGGCAATCAGCCCCGGCATTTT. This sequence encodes CATSDPRGGDGNQPRHF.

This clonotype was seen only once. The CDR3 nucleotides are TGCAGTGCTCTCTGGGACAGGACGAGCTATGGCTACACCTTC. This gives the protein CSALWDRTSYGYTF. The J gene is TRBJ1-2, the V gene TRBV20-1; 8 bases map to TRBD1. The CDR3 is made up of 14 amino acids. Germline lookup yields CDR1 DFQATT and CDR2 SNEGSKA (reference sequence). V was pared by 5 bases and J by 4 bases, with 9 bases of the junction left unmatched.

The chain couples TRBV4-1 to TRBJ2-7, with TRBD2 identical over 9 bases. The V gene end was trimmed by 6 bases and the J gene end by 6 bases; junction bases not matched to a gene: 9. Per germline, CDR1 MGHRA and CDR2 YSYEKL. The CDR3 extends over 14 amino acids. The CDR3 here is CASREAGGGGEQYF. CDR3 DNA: TGCGCCAGCAGAGAAGCGGGAGGTGGAGGCGAGCAGTACTTC.

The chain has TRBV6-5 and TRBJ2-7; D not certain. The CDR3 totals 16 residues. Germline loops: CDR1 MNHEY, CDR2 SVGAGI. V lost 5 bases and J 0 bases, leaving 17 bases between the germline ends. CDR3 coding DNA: TGTGCCAGCAGTCCCCTGCTTAGTGCGAGCTCCTACGAGCAGTACTTC. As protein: CASSPLLSASSYEQYF.